This TCR beta chain comes out of a study of shared T cell receptors in the human thymus (dated by TCRdb to about 2021). With respect to the entire study: The study examined how self-reactive, shared T-cell receptor alpha chains are generated in the human thymus.

The library was made by the immunoSEQ multiplex PCR assay. In TCRdb, the immuneACCESS table is reduced to in-frame sequences with V and J assigned. These tables do not hold every clone; where another copy was compared, an unresolved V gene accounts for under half, and the others remain unexplained. The sample includes hundreds of thousands of clones, with roughly 94% observed a single time. Jointly, the top ten make up roughly 0.02% of the sample. Details on this clone: There is no known antigen for this receptor. The sample holds no much larger clone one base away, and base qualities are not on file.

The CDR3 measures 19 amino acids from cysteine to phenylalanine. CDR3 DNA only is kept here, 57 bases in frame from base 1. According to the germline V gene, CDR1 reads MDHEN and CDR2 reads SYDVKM. The junction shows trimming of 1 base on V and 3 bases on J, and the gene matches do not reach 12 bases of it. Sequencing was done on a sample of thymocytes. This TCR came from a human donor. The chain is encoded by TRBV28 joined to TRBJ2-3; 11 nucleotides in the junction match TRBD2. The DNA sequence is TGTGCCAGCAGTTTATCCTCTAGCGGGAGGCCCCCGGGAACAGATACGCAGTATTTT. It encodes CASSLSSSGRPPGTDTQYF.